Listed here are 18 T cell receptor beta chains from one sample, sequenced in a study of cytomegalovirus exposure and HLA in healthy donors. Generated by immunoSEQ multiplex PCR, the TCRdb table keeps only in-frame clones and is missing some. The sample has approximately 180,000 clones; around 87% are singletons. Sequencing was performed on PBMCs. Every receptor here comes from a woman under 40 in good health and CMV-seronegative.

This clone was counted only a few times. This chain connects TRBV19 to TRBJ1-2; D possibly corresponds to TRBD1 (6 bases). The V end lost 3 bases, the J end lost 8 bases, and 19 bases lay between the germline ends. Germline V CDR1 and CDR2: LNHDA, SQIVND (reference sequence). The CDR3 is 15 residues long. Here the CDR3 reads CASSIQSGHPVGYTF. The CDR3 DNA follows: TGTGCCAGTAGTATCCAATCGGGACACCCGGTAGGCTACACCTTC.

This clone showed up just once. The chain joins TRBV4-1 to TRBJ2-2; weak D call: TRBD2 (6 bases). The CDR3 is 18 residues long. Germline loops: CDR1 MGHRA, CDR2 YSYEKL. The germline V and J ends were trimmed by 0 bases and 2 bases, with 16 bases remaining between them. CDR3 DNA: TGCGCCAGCAGCCAAGATCTTACCGGGACTCGTAACACCGGGGAGCTGTTTTTT. Its protein product is CASSQDLTGTRNTGELFF.

The V call is TRBV30, the J call TRBJ2-5; D might be TRBD1 (6 bases). The last part of the DNA fits TRBJ2-7 better; the J call may be wrong. Germline-derived CDR1 and CDR2 are GTSNPN and SVGIG (reference sequence). The CDR3 has 13 residues. The CDR3 is CAWRTHGGGEQYF. The DNA for the CDR3 is TGTGCCTGGAGGACCCATGGGGGCGGCGAGCAGTACTTC.

The chain couples TRBV7-2 to TRBJ1-4; 7 bases line up with TRBD1. V lost 0 bases and J lost 4; bases outside the gene matches: 5. The CDR3 has 16 amino acids. Germline CDR1 reads SGHTA; CDR2 reads FQGNSA. The CDR3 here is CASSLAPGQINEKLFF. The CDR3 DNA follows: TGTGCCAGCAGCTTAGCCCCGGGACAGATTAATGAAAAACTGTTTTTT.

The CDR3 nucleotides are TGTGCCACCAACCGGGACAGGGGCACAGATACGCAGTATTTT. It yields the protein CATNRDRGTDTQYF. V usage is TRBV15 and J usage is TRBJ2-3, with TRBD1 identical over 9 bases. Looked up from germline, CDR1 is LNHNV and CDR2 is YYDKDF (reference sequence). CDR3 size: 14 residues. The ends lost 7 bases at V and 1 base at J; junction bases unmatched: 3.

This clone was picked up a small number of times. This chain links TRBV25-1 with TRBJ1-1; weak D call: TRBD1 (6 bases). The CDR3 sequence is 13 residues long. The V end was cut by 4 bases, the J end by 8 bases, with 14 bases between. The germline V gene has CDR1 MGHDK and CDR2 SYGVNS. The DNA for the CDR3 is TGTGCCAGCAGTGCCTCCTTCGGACAGGAAGCTTTCTTT. Its protein is CASSASFGQEAFF.

The genes are TRBV5-1 and TRBJ2-7; the D gene is possibly TRBD2 (5 bases). CDR1 SGHRS and CDR2 YFSETQ come from the germline V gene. The CDR3 covers 13 residues. Deletions cut 1 base from V and 0 bases from J, with 5 bases between. This CDR3 reads CASSLRDSYEQYF. CDR3 sequence (DNA): TGCGCCAGCAGCTTGCGGGACTCCTACGAGCAGTACTTC.

CDR3 in amino acids: CASSQGGAGNQPQHF. The CDR3 nucleotides read TGCGCCAGCAGTCAAGGGGGGGCTGGAAATCAGCCCCAGCATTTT. The chain has TRBV5-1 and TRBJ1-5, with TRBD1 as a possible D gene (6 bases). V was shortened by 5 bases and J by 4 bases, with 16 bases between the two germline ends. There are 15 residues in the CDR3. CDR1 SGHRS and CDR2 YFSETQ come from the germline V gene.

V and J are TRBV6-1 and TRBJ2-7, with a tentative D call TRBD2 (7 bases). Per the germline V gene, CDR1 is MNHNS and CDR2 is SASEGT. The CDR3 extends over 16 amino acids. With 0 bases removed from V and 3 bases from J, the gap between germline ends came to 15 bases. The CDR3 here is CASSEAGAGALYEQYF. In DNA, the CDR3 is TGTGCCAGCAGTGAAGCGGGGGCGGGGGCCCTCTACGAGCAGTACTTC.

The J gene is TRBJ2-1, the V gene TRBV6-5, with a weak D call TRBD2 (5 bases). Germline V gives CDR1 MNHEY, CDR2 SVGAGI. V gave up 5 bases and J gave up 9 bases, with 14 bases separating them. This CDR3 has 13 residues. The CDR3 protein is CASSSPGWGEQFF. The DNA for the CDR3 is TGTGCCAGCAGTAGCCCGGGGTGGGGTGAGCAGTTCTTC.

The rearrangement uses TRBV18 and TRBJ1-1; D unclear. V was clipped by 2 bases and J by 5 bases, with 9 bases between them. Germline-derived CDR1 and CDR2 are KGHSH and LQKENI. There are 13 residues in the CDR3. DNA for the CDR3: TGTGCCAGCTCACCAATTCGCCAGACTGAAGCTTTCTTT. Its translation is CASSPIRQTEAFF.

The J gene is TRBJ1-2, the V gene TRBV7-8, with 9 bases identical to TRBD1. The trim removed 5 bases at V and 8 bases at J, leaving 3 bases unmatched. The V gene's germline CDR1 is SGHVS and CDR2 FQNEAQ. The CDR3 length is 12 residues. DNA of the CDR3: TGTGCCAGCAGCGAGGACAGGGGAGGCTACACCTTC. Translating gives CASSEDRGGYTF.

This chain's CDR3 is CTSSQRGRTDTQYF. DNA of the CDR3: TGCACCAGCAGCCAGCGCGGGCGCACAGATACGCAGTATTTT. The chain employs TRBV1 and TRBJ2-3; the table's D call of TRBD2 was not tested on the DNA. TRBV1 is annotated as a pseudogene. The CDR3 covers 14 residues.

This clone was found once. This chain uses TRBV7-2 with TRBJ2-7; a possible D gene is TRBD2 (5 bases). This CDR3 contains 12 residues. V was pared by 5 bases and J by 5 bases, with 10 bases between. CDR1 is SGHTA, CDR2 FQGNSA, per germline. The CDR3 DNA reads as TGTGCCAGCAGCCCCCGGGGTCACGAGCAGTACTTC. As protein: CASSPRGHEQYF.

The chain is built from TRBV10-3 and TRBJ1-5, with TRBD1 matching 9 bases. This CDR3 region has 16 residues. V trimming: 0 bases; J trimming: 4 bases; junction bases outside the gene matches: 4. Germline V gives CDR1 ENHRY, CDR2 SYGVKD. The CDR3 here is CAISESTGGGNQPQHF. The DNA of the CDR3 is TGTGCCATCAGTGAGTCGACAGGGGGGGGGAATCAGCCCCAGCATTTT.

This chain joins TRBV4-3 and TRBJ1-4, with 9 positions matching TRBD1. Trimming at V came to 8 bases and at J to 8 bases, leaving 6 bases not matched to a gene. The length of the CDR3 is 13 residues. Germline V lookup: CDR1 LGHNA, CDR2 YSLEER. CDR3 DNA sequence: TGCGCCAGCCAACGACAGGGGGGGGAAAAACTGTTTTTT. It yields the protein CASQRQGGEKLFF.

The chain links TRBV27 to TRBJ2-5; TRBD1 might be the D (5 bases). Germline CDR1 MNHEY, CDR2 SMNVEV (reference sequence). This CDR3 has 16 amino acids. Trimming cost V 3 bases and J 7 bases, with 21 bases left between them. CDR3 in amino acids: CASSFFRAGLVVTQYF. CDR3 DNA sequence: TGTGCCAGCAGTTTCTTCAGGGCAGGGCTCGTAGTGACCCAGTACTTC.

The DNA for the CDR3 is TGTGCCAGCAGCTTATGGGAGACTAGTAAATTCAATGAGCAGTTCTTC. It yields the protein CASSLWETSKFNEQFF. The chain links TRBV7-9 to TRBJ2-1; the D gene is possibly TRBD2 (6 bases). This CDR3 region has 16 residues. The ends were cut back, 2 bases at V and 6 bases at J, with 17 bases in the middle. The germline V gene encodes CDR1 SEHNR and CDR2 FQNEAQ (reference sequence).